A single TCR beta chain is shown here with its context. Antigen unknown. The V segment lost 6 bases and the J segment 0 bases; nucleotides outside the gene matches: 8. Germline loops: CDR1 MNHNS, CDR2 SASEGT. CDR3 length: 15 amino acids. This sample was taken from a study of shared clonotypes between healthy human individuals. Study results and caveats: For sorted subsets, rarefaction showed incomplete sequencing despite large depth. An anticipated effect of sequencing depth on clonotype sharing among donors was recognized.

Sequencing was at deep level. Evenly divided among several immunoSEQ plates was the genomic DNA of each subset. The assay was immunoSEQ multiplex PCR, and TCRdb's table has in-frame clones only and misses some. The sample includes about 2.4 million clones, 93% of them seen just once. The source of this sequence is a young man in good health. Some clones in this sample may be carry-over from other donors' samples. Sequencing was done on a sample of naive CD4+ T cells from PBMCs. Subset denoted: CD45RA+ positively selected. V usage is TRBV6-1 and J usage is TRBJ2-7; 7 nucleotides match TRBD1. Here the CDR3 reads CASRARQGLSYEQYF. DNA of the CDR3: TGTGCCAGCAGGGCCCGACAGGGCCTCTCCTACGAGCAGTACTTC.